The clone carrying this TCR beta chain came up a few times. The CDR3 consists of 14 residues. V shed 4 bases and J shed 2 bases, with 12 bases lying between them. Germline V gene lookup returns CDR1 WNHNN and CDR2 SYGVQD (reference sequence). The data were taken from a study of blood T cell repertoires in COVID-19. Some clones are missing from TCRdb's copy, which holds only in-frame ones; the method was immunoSEQ multiplex PCR. In the table there are about 20,000 clones, roughly nine tenths of which are singletons. The sequence derives from a human donor in a cohort sampled during active COVID-19. The sample taken for sequencing was peripheral blood. This chain links TRBV10-1 with TRBJ2-7; D call uncertain. CDR3 residues: CASSGRRPPYEQYF. The CDR3 nucleotides are TGCGCCAGCAGTGGACGGAGACCCCCCTACGAGCAGTACTTC.